This entry features one TCR beta chain sequence. This CDR3 has 18 amino acids. Germline V gene sequence: CDR1 SGHTA, CDR2 FQGNSA. V shed 4 bases and J shed 1 base, with 22 bases lying between them. These data are taken from a study of blood T cells in healthy people across ages. With a J-beta primer mix and a sample-barcoded 5' primer, a second PCR ran 7 to 11 cycles. From the 5' RACE reads, TCRdb called clonotypes with MiXCR, one entry per CDR3 protein. This sample carries 750,000 to 850,000 distinct CDR3 sequences, around 25% of them seen once, and the ten largest clones take under 4.5%. Isolated PBMCs totaled at least 6 million in each sample. This sample also appeared in a second study, on T cells of mothers and their children. That paper adds: Donation was provided by three healthy Caucasian mothers along with their six children.

Material: blood. The rearrangement joins TRBV7-2 to TRBJ2-5; tentative D call: TRBD1 (5 bases). This TCR was sampled from a boy younger than 18 in good health. CDR3 loop: CASSSLPKGPEAQETQYF. CDR3 DNA: TGTGCCAGCAGCTCTTTACCGAAGGGGCCCGAAGCCCAAGAGACCCAGTACTTC.